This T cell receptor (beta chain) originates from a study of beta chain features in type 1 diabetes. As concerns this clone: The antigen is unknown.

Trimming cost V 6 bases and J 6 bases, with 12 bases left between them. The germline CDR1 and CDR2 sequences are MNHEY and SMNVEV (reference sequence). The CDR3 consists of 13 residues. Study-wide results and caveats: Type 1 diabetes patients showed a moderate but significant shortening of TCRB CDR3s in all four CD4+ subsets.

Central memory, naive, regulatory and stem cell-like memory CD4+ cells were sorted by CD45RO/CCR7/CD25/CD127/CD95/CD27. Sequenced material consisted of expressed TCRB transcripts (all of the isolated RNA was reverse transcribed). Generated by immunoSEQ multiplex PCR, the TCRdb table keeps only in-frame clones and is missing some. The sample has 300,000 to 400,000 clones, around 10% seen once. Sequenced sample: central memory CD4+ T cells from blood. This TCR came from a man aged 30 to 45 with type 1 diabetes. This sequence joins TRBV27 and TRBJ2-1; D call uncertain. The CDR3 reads CASSLGPRNEQFF. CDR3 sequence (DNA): TGTGCCAGCAGCTTAGGGCCCCGCAATGAGCAGTTCTTC.